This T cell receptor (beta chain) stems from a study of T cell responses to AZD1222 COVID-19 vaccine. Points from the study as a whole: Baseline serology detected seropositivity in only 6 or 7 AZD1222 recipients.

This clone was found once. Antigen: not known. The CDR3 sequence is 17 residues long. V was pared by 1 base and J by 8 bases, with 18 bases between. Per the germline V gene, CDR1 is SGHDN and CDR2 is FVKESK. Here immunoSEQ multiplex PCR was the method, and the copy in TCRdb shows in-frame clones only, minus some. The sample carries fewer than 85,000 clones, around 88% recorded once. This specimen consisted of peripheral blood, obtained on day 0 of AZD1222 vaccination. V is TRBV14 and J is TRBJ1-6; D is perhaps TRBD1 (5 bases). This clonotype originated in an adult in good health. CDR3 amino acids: CASSQVSQDGGYSPLHF. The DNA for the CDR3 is TGTGCCAGCAGCCAAGTGTCGCAGGACGGGGGATATTCACCCCTCCACTTT.